This T cell receptor beta chain was obtained from a study of shared clonotypes between healthy human individuals. Each replicate PCR on the sorted subsets used 200 ng DNA (approximately 33,000 T cell genomes). The data were produced by immunoSEQ multiplex PCR, yet TCRdb's version contains in-frame clones alone and is incomplete. The data contain more than 2,000,000 clones, about 92% of them seen just once; the ten biggest clones take up around 0.4%. Germline CDR1 MGHRA, CDR2 YSYEKL. This CDR3 comprises 15 residues. V lost 4 bases and J 2 bases, leaving 15 bases between the germline ends. CD4+ cells underwent separation, giving CD45RA+ naive and CD45RA-negative memory subsets.

The source material was naive CD4+ T cells from PBMCs. Subset: CD45RA+ positively selected. The source of this sequence is a man in his late teens or twenties in good health. Some clones in this sample may be carry-over from other donors' samples. V gene TRBV4-1 combines with J gene TRBJ2-7; D remains ambiguous. As DNA, the CDR3 is TGCGCCAGCAGCCTCCAAGCTACGAACACCTACGAGCAGTACTTC. This translates into CASSLQATNTYEQYF.